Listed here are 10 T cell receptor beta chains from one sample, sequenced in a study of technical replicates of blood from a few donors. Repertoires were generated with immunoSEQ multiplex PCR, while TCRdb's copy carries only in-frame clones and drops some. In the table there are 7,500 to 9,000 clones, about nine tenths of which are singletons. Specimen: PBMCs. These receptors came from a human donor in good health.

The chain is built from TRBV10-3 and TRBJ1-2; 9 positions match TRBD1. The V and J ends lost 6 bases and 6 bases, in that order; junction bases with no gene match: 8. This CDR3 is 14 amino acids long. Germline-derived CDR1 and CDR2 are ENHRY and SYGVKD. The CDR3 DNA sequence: TGTGCCATCAGCCTGGGGACAGGGAAGGATGGCTACACCTTC. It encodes CAISLGTGKDGYTF.

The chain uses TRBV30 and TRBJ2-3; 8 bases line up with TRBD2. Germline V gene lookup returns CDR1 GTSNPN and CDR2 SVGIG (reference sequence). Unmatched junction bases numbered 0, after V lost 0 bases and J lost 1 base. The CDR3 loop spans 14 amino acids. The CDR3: CAWSVLAGTDTQYF. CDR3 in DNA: TGTGCCTGGAGTGTACTAGCGGGCACAGATACGCAGTATTTT.

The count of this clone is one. The CDR3 loop reads CASSQGVGGRGALSTDTQYF. Here the CDR3 DNA reads TGTGCCAGCAGCCAAGGGGTCGGCGGGAGGGGTGCTTTAAGCACAGATACGCAGTATTTT. The chain employs TRBV4-2 and TRBJ2-3; TRBD2 matches 9 bases. This CDR3 contains 20 residues. V was clipped by 1 base and J by 0 bases; unmatched bases: 14. Germline V gives CDR1 LGHNA, CDR2 YNFKEQ.

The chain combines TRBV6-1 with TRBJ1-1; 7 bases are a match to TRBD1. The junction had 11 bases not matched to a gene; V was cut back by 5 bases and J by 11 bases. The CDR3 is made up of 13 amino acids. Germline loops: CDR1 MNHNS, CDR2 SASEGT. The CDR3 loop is CASSTGQGGGAFF. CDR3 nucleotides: TGTGCCAGCAGTACCGGGCAGGGGGGTGGGGCTTTCTTT.

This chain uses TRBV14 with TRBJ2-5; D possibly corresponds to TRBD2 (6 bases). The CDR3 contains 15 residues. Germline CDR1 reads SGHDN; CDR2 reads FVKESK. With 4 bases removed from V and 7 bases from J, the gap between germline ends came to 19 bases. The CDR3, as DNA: TGTGCCAGCAGCCCAAGGAGCGCCAGAGCGGGGACCCAGTACTTC. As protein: CASSPRSARAGTQYF.

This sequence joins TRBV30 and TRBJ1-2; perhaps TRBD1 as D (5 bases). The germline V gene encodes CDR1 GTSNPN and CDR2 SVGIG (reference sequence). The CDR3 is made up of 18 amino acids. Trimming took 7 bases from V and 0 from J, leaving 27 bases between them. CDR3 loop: CASGLSGQGVQANYGYTF. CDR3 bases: TGTGCCTCTGGGTTGTCAGGGCAGGGCGTACAAGCTAACTATGGCTACACCTTC.

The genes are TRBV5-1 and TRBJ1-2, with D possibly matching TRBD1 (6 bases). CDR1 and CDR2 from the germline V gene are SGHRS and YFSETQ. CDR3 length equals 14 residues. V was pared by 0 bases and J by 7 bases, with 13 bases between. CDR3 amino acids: CASSLGQGGFGYTF. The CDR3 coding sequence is TGCGCCAGCAGCTTGGGTCAAGGGGGTTTTGGCTACACCTTC.

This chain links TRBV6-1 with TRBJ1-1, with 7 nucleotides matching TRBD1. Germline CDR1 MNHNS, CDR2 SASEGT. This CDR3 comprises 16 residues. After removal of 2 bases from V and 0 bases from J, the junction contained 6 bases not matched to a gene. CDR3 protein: CASSESIGGVNTEAFF. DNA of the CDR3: TGTGCCAGCAGTGAAAGTATAGGGGGCGTGAACACTGAAGCTTTCTTT.

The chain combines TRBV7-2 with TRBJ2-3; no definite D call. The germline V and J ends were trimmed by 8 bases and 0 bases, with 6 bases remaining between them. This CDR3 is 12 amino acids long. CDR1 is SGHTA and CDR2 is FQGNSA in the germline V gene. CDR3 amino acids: CASAYSTDTQYF. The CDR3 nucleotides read TGTGCCAGCGCCTACAGCACAGATACGCAGTATTTT.

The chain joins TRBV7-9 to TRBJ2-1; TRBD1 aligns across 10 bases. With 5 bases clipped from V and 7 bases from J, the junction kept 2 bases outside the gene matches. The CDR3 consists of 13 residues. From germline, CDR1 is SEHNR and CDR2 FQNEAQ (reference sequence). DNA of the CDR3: TGTGCCAGCAGCCGGGACAGGGGAAATGAGCAGTTCTTC. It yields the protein CASSRDRGNEQFF.